A single sample is the source of the 19 T cell receptor beta chains below, sequenced in a study of blood T cell repertoires in COVID-19. The method was immunoSEQ multiplex PCR; TCRdb's version includes in-frame clones alone and lacks a portion of them. The table includes under 250,000 clones, 80% to 85% detected once. Sequencing used peripheral blood. The receptors stem from a woman in her 30s who had recovered from COVID-19.

This chain joins TRBV28 and TRBJ2-7; 10 positions agree with TRBD1. The CDR3 length is 17 residues. Germline CDR1 MDHEN, CDR2 SYDVKM. With 6 bases clipped from V and 3 bases from J, the junction kept 14 bases outside the gene matches. CDR3 sequence: CASSPTTGTGVDYEQYF. CDR3 sequence (DNA): TGTGCCAGCAGCCCTACTACCGGGACAGGGGTCGACTACGAGCAGTACTTC.

This rearrangement joins TRBV6-1 to TRBJ2-3, with 9 bases that match TRBD2. The CDR3 consists of 15 residues. Germline loops: CDR1 MNHNS, CDR2 SASEGT. V lost 3 bases, J lost 4 bases, and 5 bases stayed unmatched. The chain's CDR3 is CASSDAGGSADTQYF. Here the CDR3 DNA reads TGTGCCAGCAGTGATGCGGGAGGGAGCGCAGATACGCAGTATTTT.

This chain uses TRBV1 with TRBJ2-7; TRBD2 reflects the table's D call only, with no check against the DNA. TRBV1 is flagged as a pseudogene. The CDR3 is 18 amino acids. CDR3: CTSSQTPWTGGRAYEQYF. The CDR3 region has the DNA TGCACCAGCAGCCAGACCCCTTGGACTGGCGGGAGGGCCTACGAGCAGTACTTC.

V and J are TRBV14 and TRBJ2-5; D is possibly TRBD1 (6 bases). The CDR3 sequence is 15 residues long. Germline CDR1 is SGHDN and CDR2 is FVKESK. V was clipped by 1 base and J by 4 bases, with 13 bases between them. CDR3 amino acids: CASSQADSPRETQYF. CDR3 in DNA: TGTGCCAGCAGCCAAGCGGACAGCCCTCGAGAGACCCAGTACTTC.

The chain is built from TRBV7-9 and TRBJ2-7; 9 nucleotides line up with TRBD1. The CDR3 is made up of 18 amino acids. V gave up 1 base and J gave up 0 bases; unmatched junction bases: 10. The germline CDR1 and CDR2 sequences are SEHNR and FQNEAQ (reference sequence). As DNA, the CDR3 is TGTGCCAGCAGCTTAGGGAGGGGATTGACAGGGGGCTCCTACGAGCAGTACTTC. It codes for CASSLGRGLTGGSYEQYF.

V gene TRBV5-1 combines with J gene TRBJ2-3; 8 positions agree with TRBD2. Germline CDR1 reads SGHRS; CDR2 reads YFSETQ. This CDR3 region has 16 residues. V lost 3 bases and J lost 4; bases outside the gene matches: 10. The CDR3 DNA is TGCGCCAGCAGCTCCGGCGGAGCGGGAGCCCCAGATACGCAGTATTTT. Its protein is CASSSGGAGAPDTQYF.

Concerning this clone itself: The conserved phenylalanine or tryptophan normally closing the CDR3 is absent here, so this likely arose from a read error. The DNA is left out, because the CDR3 cannot be placed on it with certainty; the CDR3 is given as TCRdb lists it. The chain joins TRBV7-6 to TRBJ1-1. The CDR3 numbers 11 amino acids, ends counted. In germline, CDR1 is SGHVS, CDR2 FNYEAQ. CDR3 loop: CASSLGARDSR.

The chain is built from TRBV21-1 and TRBJ1-2. TRBV21-1 is a documented pseudogene. The CDR3 consists of 13 residues. The DNA for the CDR3 is TGTGCCAGCAGGGAAGCTAGACACTATGGCTACACCTTC. Its translation is CASREARHYGYTF.

The CDR3 nucleotides are TGTGCCAGCAGTTACGGGGACTACTTGAACACCGGGGAGCTGTTTTTT. It codes for CASSYGDYLNTGELFF. V is TRBV6-5 and J is TRBJ2-2; 7 nucleotides line up with TRBD2. There are 16 residues in the CDR3. Unmatched junction bases numbered 4, after V lost 2 bases and J lost 1 base. Germline CDR1 is MNHEY and CDR2 is SVGAGI.

The rearrangement joins TRBV24-1 to TRBJ2-2; tentative D call: TRBD2 (6 bases). With 7 bases removed from V and 3 bases from J, the gap between germline ends came to 14 bases. This CDR3 has 15 residues. Germline values: CDR1 KGHDR, CDR2 SFDVKD. As DNA, the CDR3 is TGTGCCACCAGCCTAACTAGCAAGCACACCGGGGAGCTGTTTTTT. Protein product: CATSLTSKHTGELFF.

The V call is TRBV10-1, the J call TRBJ2-1; TRBD1 matches 9 bases. CDR3 length equals 14 residues. The V and J ends lost 5 bases and 8 bases, in that order; junction bases with no gene match: 7. Germline CDR1 is WNHNN and CDR2 is SYGVQD (reference sequence). As DNA, the CDR3 is TGCGCCAGCAGTTTCGCGGGACAGGGCGATGAGCAGTTCTTC. Translation gives CASSFAGQGDEQFF.

The chain recombines TRBV19 with TRBJ2-2; TRBD1 agrees at 10 bases. The CDR3 extends over 15 amino acids. Germline V gene data show CDR1 as LNHDA and CDR2 as SQIVND (reference sequence). The ends lost 2 bases at V and 6 bases at J; junction bases unmatched: 3. The CDR3 sequence: CASSIRDRGAGELFF. In DNA form, the CDR3 reads TGTGCCAGTAGTATACGGGACAGGGGCGCCGGGGAGCTGTTTTTT.

V gene TRBV19 combines with J gene TRBJ2-5; TRBD1 aligns across 12 bases. The CDR3 covers 16 residues. The junction had 10 bases not matched to a gene; V was cut back by 6 bases and J by 5 bases. Germline CDR1 reads LNHDA; CDR2 reads SQIVND (reference sequence). CDR3 sequence (DNA): TGTGCCAGTAGCAAGCCCCGGGACAGGGGGCGGGAGACCCAGTACTTC. Translating it yields CASSKPRDRGRETQYF. The full variable domain, in which reference TRBV19 and TRBJ2-5 provide the parts outside the CDR3, is DGGITQSPKYLFRKEGQNVTLSCEQNLNHDAMYWYRQDPGQGLRLIYYSQIVNDFQKGDIAEGYSVSREKKESFPLTVTSAQKNPTAFYLCASSKPRDRGRETQYFGPGTRLLVL.

The genes are TRBV19 and TRBJ1-2; D possibly corresponds to TRBD1 (6 bases). The CDR3 totals 11 residues. Trimming removed 9 bases from V and 5 bases from J, with 10 bases in between. Germline assignment: CDR1 LNHDA and CDR2 SQIVND (reference sequence). This chain's CDR3 is CASGQRYGYTF. CDR3 bases: TGTGCCAGCGGACAGCGGTATGGCTACACCTTC.

The chain uses TRBV5-1 and TRBJ1-1; maybe TRBD1 (6 bases). The CDR3 extends over 14 amino acids. The V gene lost 4 bases and the J gene lost 6 bases, with 16 bases spanning the gap. Germline V gene data show CDR1 as SGHRS and CDR2 as YFSETQ. The CDR3 region is CASSVEQGRAEAFF. The DNA of the CDR3 is TGCGCCAGCAGCGTTGAACAGGGCCGGGCTGAAGCTTTCTTT.

The genes are TRBV30 and TRBJ1-2; D ambiguous. CDR3 length: 15 amino acids. CDR1 is GTSNPN, CDR2 SVGIG, per germline (reference sequence). The CDR3 spells CACGGLRTRGYGYTF. CDR3 nucleotide sequence: TGTGCTTGCGGTGGCCTGCGAACCCGGGGTTATGGCTACACCTTC.

This clone was detected once. The chain carries TRBV28 and TRBJ2-7, with D possibly being TRBD2 (6 bases). There are 13 residues in the CDR3. Germline-derived CDR1 and CDR2 are MDHEN and SYDVKM. With 1 base removed from V and 4 bases from J, the gap between germline ends came to 8 bases. This chain's CDR3 is CASSLLRGYEQYF. The CDR3 DNA follows: TGTGCCAGCAGTTTATTGCGGGGTTACGAGCAGTACTTC. Complete variable domain (other parts from reference TRBV28 and TRBJ2-7): DVKVTQSSRYLVKRTGEKVFLECVQDMDHENMFWYRQDPGLGLRLIYFSYDVKMKEKGDIPEGYSVSREKKERFSLILESASTNQTSMYLCASSLLRGYEQYFGPGTRLTVT.

The CDR3 spells CASSLGGQGHQPQHF. The CDR3 DNA is TGTGCCAGCAGTTTAGGGGGACAGGGACATCAGCCCCAGCATTTT. V and J are TRBV27 and TRBJ1-5, with 9 bases that match TRBD1. V lost 2 bases and J lost 5; bases outside the gene matches: 4. This CDR3 spans 15 amino acids. The germline V gene encodes CDR1 MNHEY and CDR2 SMNVEV (reference sequence).

This clone showed up just a few times. The V call is TRBV10-2, the J call TRBJ2-5; the match to TRBD2 covers 9 bases. Germline-derived CDR1 and CDR2 are WSHSY and SAAADI. The CDR3 spans 17 residues. The V and J ends lost 6 bases and 2 bases, in that order; junction bases with no gene match: 13. CDR3 amino acids: CASSLTFSGGGQETQYF. CDR3 bases: TGCGCCAGCAGCCTTACCTTTAGCGGGGGAGGGCAAGAGACCCAGTACTTC.